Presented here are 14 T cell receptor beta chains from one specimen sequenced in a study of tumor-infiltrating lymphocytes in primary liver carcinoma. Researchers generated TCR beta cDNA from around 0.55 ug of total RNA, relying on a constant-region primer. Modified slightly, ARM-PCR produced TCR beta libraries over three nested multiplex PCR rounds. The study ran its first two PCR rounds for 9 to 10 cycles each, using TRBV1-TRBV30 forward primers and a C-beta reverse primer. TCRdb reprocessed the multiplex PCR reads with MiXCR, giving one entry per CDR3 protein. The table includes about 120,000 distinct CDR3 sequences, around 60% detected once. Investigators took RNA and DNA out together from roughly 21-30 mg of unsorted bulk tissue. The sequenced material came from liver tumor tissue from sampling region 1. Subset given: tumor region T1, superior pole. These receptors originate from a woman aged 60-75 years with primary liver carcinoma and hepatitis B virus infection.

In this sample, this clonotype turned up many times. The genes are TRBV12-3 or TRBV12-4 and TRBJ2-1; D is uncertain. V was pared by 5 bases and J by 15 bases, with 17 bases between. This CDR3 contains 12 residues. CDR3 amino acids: CASSAPQQRPFF. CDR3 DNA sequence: TGTGCCAGCAGTGCTCCCCAGCAAAGGCCGTTCTTC.

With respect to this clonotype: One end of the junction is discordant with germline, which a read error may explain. CDR3 protein: CTSSLRLSMGYEQFF. The CDR3 region has the DNA TGTACCAGCAGCTTGAGACTATCGATGGGCTATGAGCAGTTCTTC. This chain connects TRBV11-2 to TRBJ2-1; a weak D match, TRBD2 (5 bases). CDR3 size: 15 residues. The germline V gene encodes CDR1 SGHAT and CDR2 FQNNGV. The entire variable domain, with the rest obtained from reference TRBV11-2 and TRBJ2-1, is as follows: EAGVAQSPRYKIIEKRQSVAFWCNPISGHATLYWYQQILGQGPKLLIQFQNNGVVDDSQLPKDRFSAERLKGVDSTLKIQPAKLEDSAVYLCTSSLRLSMGYEQFFGPGTRLTVL.

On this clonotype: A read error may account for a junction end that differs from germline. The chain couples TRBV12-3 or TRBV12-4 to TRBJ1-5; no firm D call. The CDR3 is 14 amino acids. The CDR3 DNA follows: TGTGCCAGCAGTTTATCAGAGTCGAATCAGCCCCATCATTTT. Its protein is CASSLSESNQPHHF.

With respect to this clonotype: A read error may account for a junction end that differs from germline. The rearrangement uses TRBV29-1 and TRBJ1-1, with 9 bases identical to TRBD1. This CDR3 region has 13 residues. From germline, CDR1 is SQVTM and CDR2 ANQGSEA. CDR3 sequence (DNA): TGCAGCGTGGACAGGGGAGTGGACACTGAAGCCTTCTTT. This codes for CSVDRGVDTEAFF.

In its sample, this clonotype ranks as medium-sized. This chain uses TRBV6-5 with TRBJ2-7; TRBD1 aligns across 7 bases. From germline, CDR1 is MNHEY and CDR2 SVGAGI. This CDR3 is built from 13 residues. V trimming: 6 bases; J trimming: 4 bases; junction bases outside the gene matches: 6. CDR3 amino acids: CASRTGAAYEQYF. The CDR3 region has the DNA TGTGCCAGCAGAACAGGGGCCGCATACGAGCAGTACTTC.

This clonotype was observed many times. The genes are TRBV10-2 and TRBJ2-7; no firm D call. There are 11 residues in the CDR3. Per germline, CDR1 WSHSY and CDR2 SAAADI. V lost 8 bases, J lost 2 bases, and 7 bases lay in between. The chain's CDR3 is CASQHAYEQYF. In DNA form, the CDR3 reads TGCGCCAGCCAGCACGCCTACGAGCAGTACTTC.

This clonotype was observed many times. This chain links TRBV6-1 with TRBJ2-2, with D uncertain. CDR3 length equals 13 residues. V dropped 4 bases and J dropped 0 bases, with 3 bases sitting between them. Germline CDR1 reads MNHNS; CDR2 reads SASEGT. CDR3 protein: CASSASNTGELFF. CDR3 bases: TGTGCCAGCAGTGCCTCGAACACCGGGGAGCTGTTTTTT.

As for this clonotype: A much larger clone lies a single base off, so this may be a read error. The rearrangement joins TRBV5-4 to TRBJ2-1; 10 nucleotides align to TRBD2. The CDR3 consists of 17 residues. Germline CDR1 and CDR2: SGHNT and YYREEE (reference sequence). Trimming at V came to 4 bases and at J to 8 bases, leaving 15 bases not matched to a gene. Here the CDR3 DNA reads TGTGCCAGCAGCACCCCCACTAGCGGGAATTTGTTTGATGAGCAGTTCTTC. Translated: CASSTPTSGNLFDEQFF.

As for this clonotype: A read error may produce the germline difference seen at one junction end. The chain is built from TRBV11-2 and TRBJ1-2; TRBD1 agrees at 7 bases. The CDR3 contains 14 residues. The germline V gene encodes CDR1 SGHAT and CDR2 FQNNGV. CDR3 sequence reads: CARSPGDSYYGYTF. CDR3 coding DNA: TGTGCCAGAAGCCCTGGGGACAGTTACTATGGCTACACGTTC.

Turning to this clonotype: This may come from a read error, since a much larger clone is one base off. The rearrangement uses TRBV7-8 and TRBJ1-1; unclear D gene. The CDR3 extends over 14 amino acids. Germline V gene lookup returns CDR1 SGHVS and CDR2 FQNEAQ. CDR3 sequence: CTSSLLQMNTEAFF. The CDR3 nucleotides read TGTACCAGCAGCTTATTACAGATGAACACTGAAGCTTTCTTT.

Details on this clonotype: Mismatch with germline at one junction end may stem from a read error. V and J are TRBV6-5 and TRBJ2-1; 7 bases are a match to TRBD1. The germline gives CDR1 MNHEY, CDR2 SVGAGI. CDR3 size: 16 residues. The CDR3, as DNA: TGTGCCAGCAGTTACCAAAAGACAGGGACCTACAATGAGCTGCTCTTC. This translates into CASSYQKTGTYNELLF.

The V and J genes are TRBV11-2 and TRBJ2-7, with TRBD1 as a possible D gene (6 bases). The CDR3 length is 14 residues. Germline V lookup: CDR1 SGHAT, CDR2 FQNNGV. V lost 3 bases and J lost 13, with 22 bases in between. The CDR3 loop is CASSLSRGMYGQYF. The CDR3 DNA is TGTGCCAGCAGCTTGTCCAGGGGAATGTACGGGCAATACTTC.

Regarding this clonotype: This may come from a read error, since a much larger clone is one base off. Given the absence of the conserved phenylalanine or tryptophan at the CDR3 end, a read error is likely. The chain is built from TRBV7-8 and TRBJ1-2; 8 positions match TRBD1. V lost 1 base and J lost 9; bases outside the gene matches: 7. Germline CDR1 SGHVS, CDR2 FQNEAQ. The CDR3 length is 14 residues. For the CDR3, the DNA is TGTGCCAGCAGCTTAGTTCCAGGGGGCCTACGCTACACCGTC. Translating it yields CASSLVPGGLRYTV.

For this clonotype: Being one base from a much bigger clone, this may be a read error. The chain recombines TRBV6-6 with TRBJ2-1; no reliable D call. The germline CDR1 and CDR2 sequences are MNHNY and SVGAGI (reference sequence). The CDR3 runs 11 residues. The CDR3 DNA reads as TGTGCCAGCAGCCAATACAAAGAGCAGTTCTTC. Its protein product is CASSQYKEQFF.